The clone carrying this TCR beta chain occurred a few times. This sample was included in a study of patients and donors after allogeneic stem cell transplantation. MiXCR, applied by TCRdb to the RT-PCR reads, yields one record per CDR3 protein. The sample consists of about a million distinct CDR3 sequences, roughly 18% of them appearing once. CDR3 length: 12 residues. V lost 3 bases to trimming and J lost 8 bases, with 6 bases between them. CDR1 is SGHKS, CDR2 YYEKEE, per germline (reference sequence). This TCR was sampled from a human donor who was either an allogeneic HSCT recipient or a stem cell or donor lymphocyte infusion donor (not recorded which). It is not recorded whose cells these are; they may come from a transplant donor. Sequencing was done on a sample of blood, either unsorted or a sorted T cell fraction (not recorded which). The rearrangement uses TRBV5-5 and TRBJ1-6; D uncertain. Here the CDR3 DNA reads TGTGCCAGCAGCTCCCAAGATTCACCCCTCCACTTT. As protein: CASSSQDSPLHF.